This T cell receptor beta chain emerged from a study of shared clonotypes between healthy human individuals. A CD45RA-negative memory subset and a CD45RA+ naive subset were separated from the CD4+ cells. From germline, CDR1 is SGHRS and CDR2 YFSETQ. The CDR3 contains 15 residues. V was pared by 0 bases and J by 4 bases, with 12 bases between. Here immunoSEQ multiplex PCR was the method, and the copy in TCRdb shows in-frame clones only, minus some. The sample has about 1.5 million clones, 95% to 99% seen once. The sequenced sample consisted of naive CD4+ T cells sorted from blood. Specified subset: CD45RA+ positively selected. This clonotype was sampled from a man younger than 40 in good health. V gene TRBV5-1 combines with J gene TRBJ2-3; D not certain. CDR3: CASSLVVAAADTQYF. In DNA, the CDR3 is TGCGCCAGCAGCTTGGTAGTAGCTGCCGCAGATACGCAGTATTTT.